The rows below give T cell receptor beta chains drawn from one sample of a study of blood T cell repertoires in COVID-19. Clones were sequenced by immunoSEQ multiplex PCR, and TCRdb holds only the in-frame ones, with some missing. The sample holds about 65,000 clones, about 94% seen once. The material sequenced was peripheral blood. The receptors derive from a man between 65 and 85 years old with active COVID-19. Each CDR3 is given with its conserved first and last residue. D genes are given only for firm matches. Clone size is not always given. Where it is, it says once, few, many or a class for expanded clones.

v_call,d_call,clone_size,j_call,cdr3_aa,cdr3_nt
TRBV6-5,-,once,TRBJ1-5,CASSWEYSNQPQHF,TGTGCCAGCAGTTGGGAGTATAGCAATCAGCCCCAGCATTTT
TRBV2,-,-,TRBJ1-2,CASSEELVYGYTF,TGTGCCAGCAGTGAAGAACTGGTCTATGGCTACACCTTC
TRBV25-1,-,-,TRBJ1-2,CANLTSGRNYGYTF,TGTGCCAACCTCACCTCCGGCAGGAACTATGGCTACACCTTC
TRBV6-1,TRBD1,-,TRBJ1-6,CASSEGTGVSSPLHF,TGTGCCAGCAGTGAAGGGACAGGGGTAAGCTCACCCCTCCACTTT
TRBV19,TRBD1,-,TRBJ1-4,CASSTGTGSAEKLFF,TGTGCCAGTAGTACAGGGACAGGCTCGGCTGAAAAACTGTTTTTT
TRBV21-1,-,-,TRBJ1-2,CASSRGFYGYTF,TGTGCCAGCAGTAGAGGGTTCTATGGCTACACCTTC
TRBV7-3,-,-,TRBJ1-6,CASSDRGTYNSPLHF,TGTGCCAGCAGCGATCGCGGGACCTATAATTCACCCCTCCACTTT
TRBV9,TRBD2,-,TRBJ2-2,CASSARTSGGVGELFF,TGTGCCAGCAGCGCCAGGACTAGCGGGGGTGTCGGGGAGCTGTTTTTT
TRBV12-3/TRBV12-4,TRBD1,-,TRBJ2-7,CASSSQGAYEQYF,TGTGCCAGCTCCTCCCAGGGGGCCTACGAGCAGTACTTC
TRBV24-1,TRBD1,-,TRBJ1-1,CATSEGDRGSEAFF,TGTGCCACCAGTGAGGGGGACAGGGGATCGGAAGCTTTCTTT
TRBV27,TRBD1,-,TRBJ1-4,CASRVPGQGNEKLFF,TGTGCCAGCAGGGTACCGGGACAGGGGAATGAAAAACTGTTTTTT
TRBV5-1,TRBD1,once,TRBJ1-5,CASSPGQGGIGNQPQHF,TGCGCCAGCAGCCCGGGACAGGGCGGCATAGGCAATCAGCCCCAGCATTTT
TRBV7-3,TRBD1,-,TRBJ2-1,CASSFRDRATYNEQFF,TGTGCCAGCAGCTTCCGGGACAGGGCGACCTACAATGAGCAGTTCTTC
TRBV5-1,-,-,TRBJ2-1,CASSNPPGNEQFF,TGCGCCAGCTCCAATCCCCCCGGCAATGAGCAGTTCTTC
TRBV13,-,-,TRBJ2-4,CASSSSTREAKNIQYF,TGTGCCAGCAGCTCCTCGACACGAGAAGCCAAAAACATTCAGTACTTC
TRBV2,-,-,TRBJ2-5,CASSDRETQETQYF,TGTGCCAGCAGTGATCGGGAAACTCAAGAGACCCAGTACTTC
TRBV5-6,-,-,TRBJ2-7,CASSPPSRGFSYEQYF,TGTGCCAGCAGCCCTCCCTCCAGGGGATTCTCCTACGAGCAGTACTTC
TRBV10-1,-,-,TRBJ2-1,CASSAGLGNEQFF,TGCGCCAGCAGTGCAGGGCTGGGCAATGAGCAGTTCTTC
TRBV6-5,-,-,TRBJ1-1,CASRQIMNTEAFF,TGTGCCAGCAGACAGATTATGAACACTGAAGCTTTCTTT
TRBV4-3,-,-,TRBJ1-3,CASSPEWTDGNTIYF,TGCGCCAGCAGCCCAGAGTGGACAGACGGAAACACCATATATTTT
TRBV6-5,TRBD1,-,TRBJ1-2,CASKPGQGYGYTF,TGTGCCAGCAAACCGGGACAGGGATATGGCTACACCTTC
TRBV3-1/TRBV3-2,TRBD2,-,TRBJ2-5,CASRRTSGSSQYF,TGTGCCAGCAGAAGGACTAGCGGGTCCTCCCAGTACTTC
TRBV3-1/TRBV3-2,-,-,TRBJ1-5,CASSPDTISNQPQHF,TGTGCCAGCAGCCCAGACACAATTAGCAATCAGCCCCAGCATTTT
TRBV18,TRBD1,-,TRBJ2-5,CASSPPGDRQETQYF,TGTGCCAGCTCACCACCGGGGGACAGACAAGAGACCCAGTACTTC
TRBV12-2,-,once,TRBJ2-3,CASRLVGGLSTDTQYF,TGTGCAAGTCGCTTAGTTGGCGGCCTTAGCACAGATACGCAGTATTTT
TRBV5-1,TRBD1,-,TRBJ2-3,CASNPGTGVSDTQYF,TGCGCCAGCAACCCCGGGACAGGGGTTTCAGATACGCAGTATTTT
TRBV10-3,-,-,TRBJ2-6,CAINHQRGGQDSGANVLTF,TGTGCCATCAACCACCAGAGGGGAGGACAGGACTCTGGGGCCAACGTCCTGACTTTC
TRBV7-9,TRBD1,few,TRBJ1-2,CASSLEAGTGAGHGYTF,TGTGCCAGCAGCTTAGAGGCCGGGACAGGGGCTGGGCATGGCTACACCTTC
TRBV6-5,TRBD1,-,TRBJ1-1,CASSYSRGPEAFF,TGTGCCAGCAGTTACAGCAGGGGGCCTGAAGCTTTCTTT
TRBV5-1,-,-,TRBJ2-3,CASIGPGDDTQYF,TGCGCCAGCATCGGTCCGGGAGACGATACGCAGTATTTT
TRBV5-1,-,once,TRBJ2-4,CASSLGVAQEAIQYF,TGCGCCAGCAGCTTGGGGGTGGCGCAGGAGGCCATTCAGTACTTC
TRBV24-1,TRBD1,-,TRBJ1-5,CATTGGQNQPQHF,TGTGCCACGACAGGGGGGCAAAATCAGCCCCAGCATTTT
TRBV4-2,-,-,TRBJ1-4,CASSQDPTAVEKLFF,TGTGCCAGCAGCCAAGATCCCACGGCGGTAGAAAAACTGTTTTTT
TRBV5-5,-,-,TRBJ2-3,CASSLLRGGGTDTQYF,TGTGCCAGCAGCTTGTTGAGGGGAGGAGGCACAGATACGCAGTATTTT
TRBV3-1/TRBV3-2,-,-,TRBJ1-6,CASRATGSSYNSPLHF,TGTGCCAGCAGAGCCACAGGGAGCTCCTATAATTCACCCCTCCACTTT
TRBV24-1,TRBD1,-,TRBJ2-3,CATSGPTGTSTDTQYF,TGTGCCACCAGTGGCCCGACAGGGACGAGCACAGATACGCAGTATTTT
TRBV5-1,TRBD2,-,TRBJ2-1,CASSSGLAGWFEQFF,TGCGCCAGCAGCTCGGGACTAGCGGGGTGGTTTGAGCAGTTCTTC
TRBV14,TRBD1,-,TRBJ1-6,CASSRRSLSQGVTGSPLHF,TGTGCCAGCAGCCGCCGCAGTTTATCCCAGGGGGTGACAGGGTCACCCCTCCACTTT
TRBV5-1,-,-,TRBJ2-2,CASSFQANTGELFF,TGCGCCAGCAGCTTTCAGGCGAACACCGGGGAGCTGTTTTTT